This entry concerns a single T cell receptor (beta chain). Its antigen remains unidentified. The germline V gene has CDR1 MNHNS and CDR2 SASEGT. The germline V and J ends were trimmed by 6 bases and 6 bases, with 18 bases remaining between them. The length of the CDR3 is 15 residues. For every subset, genomic DNA was evenly distributed across several immunoSEQ plates. Data came from immunoSEQ multiplex PCR; TCRdb stores just in-frame clones and leaves some out. The profile shows hundreds of thousands of clones, roughly 92% of them singletons. This entry comes from a study of shared clonotypes between healthy human individuals. General study points: The study generally estimated greater richness for naive than memory subsets. The small donor group covered limited genetic and exposure diversity.

Only CD45RO-negative cells positively selected for CCR7 counted as naive CD8 cells, so terminally differentiated effector memory CD45RA+ cells were excluded. The specimen sequenced was naive CD8+ T cells sorted from blood. The gene calls are TRBV6-1 and TRBJ2-1; a possible D gene is TRBD1 (7 bases). The clonotype comes from a man aged 30-40 years in good health. CDR3 protein: CASRVQGDSGNEQFF. In nucleotides, the CDR3 is TGTGCCAGCAGGGTCCAGGGGGATAGCGGCAATGAGCAGTTCTTC.